The 17 T cell receptor beta chains reported below all come from one sample, sequenced in a study of cytomegalovirus exposure and HLA in healthy donors. The PCR was carried out with 60 Vbeta primers and 13 Jbeta primers. Only in-frame clones appear in the TCRdb table, and some are missing; sequencing was by immunoSEQ multiplex PCR. Among about 36,000 clones listed, 60% to 80% were seen once. Sequenced: PBMCs. All receptors come from a man in his thirties or forties in good health and CMV-seronegative.

This clone was seen only a few times. The rearrangement joins TRBV29-1 to TRBJ1-1; D uncertain. This CDR3 comprises 14 residues. The V and J ends lost 3 bases and 0 bases respectively, with 11 bases between them. Germline CDR1 is SQVTM and CDR2 is ANQGSEA. CDR3 amino acids: CSVDSGVLNTEAFF. The DNA of the CDR3 is TGCAGCGTTGACAGCGGGGTTTTGAACACTGAAGCTTTCTTT.

This clone was picked up a small number of times. V gene TRBV4-3 combines with J gene TRBJ1-1, with 7 bases aligning to TRBD1. The V segment lost 3 bases and the J segment 1 base; nucleotides outside the gene matches: 2. The CDR3 has 14 residues. Germline values: CDR1 LGHNA, CDR2 YSLEER. The CDR3 is CASSHRTGNTEAFF. The CDR3 nucleotides are TGCGCCAGCAGCCACAGGACAGGGAACACTGAAGCTTTCTTT.

The chain couples TRBV6-4 to TRBJ2-3; 10 nucleotides line up with TRBD2. V lost 0 bases, J lost 3 bases, and 0 bases stayed unmatched. The CDR3 covers 15 residues. Germline loops: CDR1 MRHNA, CDR2 SNTAGT. This CDR3 reads CASSDSSGGTDTQYF. The CDR3 nucleotides are TGTGCCAGCAGTGACTCTAGCGGGGGGACAGATACGCAGTATTTT.

The chain is built from TRBV4-1 and TRBJ2-5; 8 nucleotides agree with TRBD1. This CDR3 comprises 14 residues. The ends lost 1 base at V and 4 bases at J; junction bases unmatched: 2. CDR1 and CDR2 from the germline V gene are MGHRA and YSYEKL. The CDR3: CASSQGQGRETQYF. CDR3 nucleotides: TGCGCCAGCAGCCAAGGACAGGGGAGAGAGACCCAGTACTTC.

The J gene is TRBJ1-1, the V gene TRBV6-5, with D uncertain. The germline V gene encodes CDR1 MNHEY and CDR2 SVGAGI. Trimming removed 4 bases at V and 2 bases at J, with 8 bases between. This CDR3 is built from 13 residues. In nucleotides, the CDR3 is TGTGCCAGCAGTTTGGACTCAAACACTGAAGCTTTCTTT. Its protein is CASSLDSNTEAFF.

This clone has only one observation. The chain is built from TRBV29-1 and TRBJ2-3, with TRBD2 matching over 9 bases. Unmatched junction bases numbered 12, after V lost 6 bases and J lost 8 bases. This CDR3 has 14 residues. Per the germline V gene, CDR1 is SQVTM and CDR2 is ANQGSEA. The CDR3, as DNA: TGCAGCGTGCTTTTAGCGGGAGCCCCAGGTACGCAGTATTTT. This sequence encodes CSVLLAGAPGTQYF.

V is TRBV4-1 and J is TRBJ2-2; TRBD1 aligns across 7 bases. The CDR3 extends over 16 amino acids. Germline V gives CDR1 MGHRA, CDR2 YSYEKL. V trimming: 4 bases; J trimming: 0 bases; junction bases outside the gene matches: 5. CDR3 DNA: TGCGCCAGCAGCCCCCAGGGACAGACGAACACCGGGGAGCTGTTTTTT. This translates into CASSPQGQTNTGELFF.

The chain employs TRBV29-1 and TRBJ2-7, with D possibly being TRBD1 (5 bases). Per germline, CDR1 SQVTM and CDR2 ANQGSEA. This CDR3 region has 13 residues. Trimming removed 6 bases at V and 2 bases at J, with 14 bases between. The CDR3 protein is CSVQGGETYEQYF. CDR3 nucleotide sequence: TGCAGCGTCCAGGGTGGGGAAACCTACGAGCAGTACTTC.

This chain connects TRBV7-2 to TRBJ1-5; perhaps TRBD1 as D (5 bases). V lost 2 bases to trimming and J lost 8 bases, with 16 bases between them. In germline, CDR1 is SGHTA, CDR2 FQGNSA. This CDR3 region has 15 residues. The CDR3 DNA is TGTGCCAGCAGCTTAATCAGGGCGAACGTTGAGCCCCAGCATTTT. Its protein product is CASSLIRANVEPQHF.

The V gene is TRBV7-9, the J gene TRBJ2-5; D may be TRBD2 (6 bases). CDR3 size: 14 residues. The germline gives CDR1 SEHNR, CDR2 FQNEAQ (reference sequence). V lost 3 bases, J lost 0 bases, and 8 bases lay in between. As DNA, the CDR3 is TGTGCCAGCAGCTTGGAGGGCCACCAAGAGACCCAGTACTTC. Translation: CASSLEGHQETQYF.

V usage is TRBV4-1 and J usage is TRBJ2-7, with 8 bases lining up with TRBD2. This CDR3 comprises 15 residues. V shed 1 base, J shed 6 bases, and the junction held 8 bases outside the gene matches. CDR1 and CDR2 (germline): MGHRA, YSYEKL. This CDR3 reads CASSQGGGRGGEQYF. As DNA, the CDR3 is TGCGCCAGCAGCCAAGGCGGGGGGCGGGGTGGCGAGCAGTACTTC.

This sequence joins TRBV29-1 and TRBJ1-6, with D maybe TRBD1 (5 bases). CDR3 length: 13 amino acids. Trimming cost V 6 bases and J 7 bases, with 13 bases left between them. CDR1 and CDR2 (germline): SQVTM, ANQGSEA. The CDR3 is CSVLDGGNSPLHF. The DNA for the CDR3 is TGCAGCGTCCTCGACGGGGGGAATTCACCCCTCCACTTT.

V gene TRBV5-1 combines with J gene TRBJ1-4, with a possible D match to TRBD1 (6 bases). V lost 1 base and J 0 bases, leaving 10 bases between the germline ends. The CDR3 loop spans 16 amino acids. Germline-derived CDR1 and CDR2 are SGHRS and YFSETQ. CDR3 bases: TGCGCCAGCAGCTTGCGCCGGGACACAACTAATGAAAAACTGTTTTTT. Its translation: CASSLRRDTTNEKLFF. Supplemented by reference TRBV5-1 and TRBJ1-4, the full variable domain reads KAGVTQTPRYLIKTRGQQVTLSCSPISGHRSVSWYQQTPGQGLQFLFEYFSETQRNKGNFPGRFSGRQFSNSRSEMNVSTLELGDSALYLCASSLRRDTTNEKLFFGSGTQLSVL.

This clone has only a few counts. This chain links TRBV5-1 with TRBJ1-2, with D maybe TRBD1 (6 bases). This CDR3 is 14 amino acids long. Germline CDR1 and CDR2: SGHRS and YFSETQ. Trimming stripped 4 bases from V and 6 bases from J, with 16 bases between. CDR3 DNA: TGCGCCAGCAGCACGGACGGACAGAGAGATGGCTACACCTTC. Residues: CASSTDGQRDGYTF.

The chain links TRBV7-2 to TRBJ2-7, with 7 bases lining up with TRBD2. With V trimmed by 5 bases and J by 0 bases, 10 bases remained unmatched. The CDR3 covers 16 residues. Germline assignment: CDR1 SGHTA and CDR2 FQGNSA. Written as DNA, the CDR3 is TGTGCCAGCAGCCCAGATGGGAGGGGAGCCTCCTACGAGCAGTACTTC. The encoded protein is CASSPDGRGASYEQYF.

This clone came up a few times. V is TRBV10-1 and J is TRBJ1-5, with D maybe TRBD1 (5 bases). Deletions cut 6 bases from V and 4 bases from J, with 13 bases between. Germline-derived CDR1 and CDR2 are WNHNN and SYGVQD (reference sequence). The CDR3 runs 14 residues. The CDR3 loop is CASSGGGQNQPQHF. The DNA of the CDR3 is TGCGCCAGCAGCGGGGGAGGGCAGAATCAGCCCCAGCATTTT.

In this sample, this clone turned up once. The V gene is TRBV6-5, the J gene TRBJ2-7, with 9 bases aligning to TRBD1. CDR1 MNHEY and CDR2 SVGAGI come from the germline V gene. V shed 7 bases, J shed 2 bases, and the junction held 9 bases outside the gene matches. CDR3 length: 15 amino acids. The CDR3 here is CASTSGGTGTYEQYF. The CDR3 nucleotides are TGTGCCAGCACCTCTGGCGGGACAGGGACCTACGAGCAGTACTTC.